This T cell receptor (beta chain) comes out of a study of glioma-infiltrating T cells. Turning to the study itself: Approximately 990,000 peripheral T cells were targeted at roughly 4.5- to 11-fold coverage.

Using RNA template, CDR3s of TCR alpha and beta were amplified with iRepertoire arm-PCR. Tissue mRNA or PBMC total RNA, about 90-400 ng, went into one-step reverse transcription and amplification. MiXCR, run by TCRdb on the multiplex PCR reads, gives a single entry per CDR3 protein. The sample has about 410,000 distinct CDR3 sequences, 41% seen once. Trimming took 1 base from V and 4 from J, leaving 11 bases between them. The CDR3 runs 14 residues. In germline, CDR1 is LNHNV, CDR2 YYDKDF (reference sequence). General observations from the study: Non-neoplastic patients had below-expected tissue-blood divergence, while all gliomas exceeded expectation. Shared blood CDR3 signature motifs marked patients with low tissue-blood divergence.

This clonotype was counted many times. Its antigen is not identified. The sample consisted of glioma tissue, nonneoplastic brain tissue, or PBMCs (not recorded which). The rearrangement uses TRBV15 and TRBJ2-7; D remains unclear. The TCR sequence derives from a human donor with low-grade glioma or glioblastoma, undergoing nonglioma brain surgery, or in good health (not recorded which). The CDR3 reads CATSRVRSRYEQYF. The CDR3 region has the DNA TGTGCCACCAGCAGAGTAAGGTCGAGGTACGAGCAGTACTTC.